The 25 T cell receptor beta chains listed next were all sequenced from one sample in a study of CXCR3-negative and CXCR3-positive naive CD8 T cells. In preparing the TRB cDNA libraries, 5' RACE with UMI labels was used. Reanalyzing the 5' RACE reads, TCRdb keeps one entry per CDR3 protein, without DNA. Its clone listing holds more than 9,500 distinct CDR3 sequences. The sequenced sample consisted of naive CXCR3- CD8+ T cells from blood. Documented subset: CD45RO-CCR7+CD27+CD95- naive CD8+ T cells lacking CXCR3 (TNR3-). These receptors all stem from a human donor in good health. Some clones in this sample may be carry-over from other donors' samples.

The rearrangement links TRBV5-6 to TRBJ2-3; the D call from TCRdb, TRBD2, cannot be confirmed without DNA. Per the germline V gene, CDR1 is SGHDT and CDR2 is YYEEEE. The CDR3 has 16 residues. The CDR3 loop reads CASSPGGAGRPDTQYF.

This clonotype ranks as medium-sized in terms of frequency. The rearrangement joins TRBV4-1 to TRBJ2-7; TCRdb selects TRBD2, and the lack of DNA leaves this call unchecked. CDR3 length equals 15 residues. CDR1 is MGHRA and CDR2 is YSYEKL in the germline V gene. CDR3 loop: CASRPLAGGPGEQYF.

The chain employs TRBV7-9 and TRBJ2-1; TCRdb's D call, TRBD2, is unchecked because there is no DNA. Germline assignment: CDR1 SEHNR and CDR2 FQNEAQ (reference sequence). The CDR3 contains 14 residues. CDR3 sequence: CASSLVAGVNEQFF. Based on the CDR3 plus reference TRBV7-9 and TRBJ2-1, the full variable domain is DTGVSQNPRHKITKRGQNVTFRCDPISEHNRLYWYRQTLGQGPEFLTYFQNEAQLEKSRLLSDRFSAERPKGSFSTLEIQRTEQGDSAMYLCASSLVAGVNEQFFGPGTRLTVL.

V is TRBV5-1 and J is TRBJ2-7; the TRBD2 assignment by TCRdb is unverifiable without DNA. CDR3 size: 15 residues. Germline V gene sequence: CDR1 SGHRS, CDR2 YFSETQ. The CDR3 here is CASSVGTSGGDEQYF.

The chain recombines TRBV18 with TRBJ2-1; as DNA is missing, the TRBD1 call by TCRdb cannot be tested. The CDR3 consists of 14 residues. Germline assignment: CDR1 KGHSH and CDR2 LQKENI. CDR3 sequence: CASSLGADYNEQFF.

The rearrangement uses TRBV20-1 and TRBJ2-7; absent DNA, TCRdb's TRBD1 call cannot be checked. Germline V gives CDR1 DFQATT, CDR2 SNEGSKA (reference sequence). This CDR3 has 16 residues. CDR3 region: CSARDPPGVRSYEQYF.

The rearrangement links TRBV15 to TRBJ2-1; TCRdb reports TRBD1, a call that lacks DNA to check it against. There are 15 residues in the CDR3. Germline V CDR1 and CDR2: LNHNV, YYDKDF (reference sequence). The CDR3 loop reads CATSRAGQGLPEQFF.

The chain recombines TRBV25-1 with TRBJ1-3. CDR3 length equals 15 residues. The germline V gene has CDR1 MGHDK and CDR2 SYGVNS. Here the CDR3 reads CASSEWPSSGNTIYF.

This sequence joins TRBV20-1 and TRBJ2-1; TCRdb lists TRBD2, though no DNA is available to test this call. Per the germline V gene, CDR1 is DFQATT and CDR2 is SNEGSKA (reference sequence). The CDR3 runs to 15 residues. The CDR3 reads CSARDRGLASHEQFF.

The chain combines TRBV9 with TRBJ2-2; without DNA, the TCRdb call of TRBD1 cannot be checked. From germline, CDR1 is SGDLS and CDR2 YYNGEE. CDR3 length: 18 residues. This CDR3 is CASSSPTGTGGSVGELFF.

This chain links TRBV4-1 with TRBJ2-3; TCRdb lists TRBD2, though no DNA is available to test this call. CDR1 and CDR2 from the germline V gene are MGHRA and YSYEKL. There are 16 residues in the CDR3. The CDR3 here is CASSKVAGPSTDTQYF.

This clonotype is classed as medium-sized by frequency. This CDR3 reads CASSVGEGLLVEQYF. The chain recombines TRBV9 with TRBJ2-7; TCRdb reports TRBD2, a call that lacks DNA to check it against. Germline lookup yields CDR1 SGDLS and CDR2 YYNGEE. The CDR3 is 15 residues long.

The CDR3 here is CASSYSNPTGRNTIYF. The chain has TRBV6-2 or TRBV6-3 and TRBJ1-3; TCRdb reports TRBD1, a call that lacks DNA to check it against. This CDR3 contains 16 residues. Looked up from germline, CDR1 is MNHEY and CDR2 is SVGEGT.

Judged by frequency, this clonotype is medium-sized. V usage is TRBV7-6 and J usage is TRBJ2-4; the TRBD1 assignment by TCRdb is unverifiable without DNA. The length of the CDR3 is 13 residues. Germline assignment: CDR1 SGHVS and CDR2 FNYEAQ. CDR3 region: CASSVSGASIQYF.

The gene calls are TRBV6-5 and TRBJ1-6. From germline, CDR1 is MNHEY and CDR2 SVGAGI. The CDR3 sequence is 15 residues long. The CDR3 here is CASSNPGGDNSPLHF.

The chain links TRBV21-1 to TRBJ2-1; absent DNA, TCRdb's TRBD1 call cannot be checked. TRBV21-1 is a pseudogene. The CDR3 has 16 residues. The CDR3 loop reads CASSKWAGGALNEQFF.

This chain links TRBV7-9 with TRBJ1-5; with no DNA, the TCRdb D assignment of TRBD1 cannot be verified. Looked up from germline, CDR1 is SEHNR and CDR2 is FQNEAQ (reference sequence). CDR3 length equals 15 residues. CDR3 sequence reads: CASSLHGTGNQPQHF.

Considering frequency, this clonotype is medium-sized (0.01 to 0.1%). The J gene is TRBJ2-3, the V gene TRBV11-2; TCRdb names TRBD2, which stays unverified in the absence of DNA. This CDR3 has 18 amino acids. Looked up from germline, CDR1 is SGHAT and CDR2 is FQNNGV. CDR3 residues: CASSSGLAGGRGTDTQYF.

This chain links TRBV25-1 with TRBJ1-1; the D call from TCRdb, TRBD1, cannot be confirmed without DNA. CDR3 length: 13 residues. Germline CDR1 is MGHDK and CDR2 is SYGVNS. CDR3 protein: CASSWGLRTEAFF. The entire variable domain, with the rest obtained from reference TRBV25-1 and TRBJ1-1, is as follows: EADIYQTPRYLVIGTGKKITLECSQTMGHDKMYWYQQDPGMELHLIHYSYGVNSTEKGDLSSESTVSRIRTEHFPLTLESARPSHTSQYLCASSWGLRTEAFFGQGTRLTVV.

This CDR3 reads CASSLWDRAEAFF. V usage is TRBV12-3 or TRBV12-4 and J usage is TRBJ1-1; TCRdb picks TRBD1, but there is no DNA to check that call. CDR3 size: 13 residues.

The V gene is TRBV12-3 or TRBV12-4, the J gene TRBJ2-7; the D call from TCRdb, TRBD2, cannot be confirmed without DNA. The CDR3 runs 16 residues. The CDR3 sequence: CASSPPPSAGSYEQYF.

This clonotype ranks as medium-sized in terms of frequency. V is TRBV29-1 and J is TRBJ1-1. The CDR3 is 12 residues long. The germline V gene encodes CDR1 SQVTM and CDR2 ANQGSEA. CDR3 in amino acids: CSGGVQRTEAFF.

This clonotype is called medium-sized based on its frequency. The chain combines TRBV4-1 with TRBJ1-5. Germline values: CDR1 MGHRA, CDR2 YSYEKL. The CDR3 consists of 15 residues. CDR3 protein: CASSSKAFSNQPQHF.

The gene calls are TRBV29-1 and TRBJ2-3; the TRBD2 assignment by TCRdb is unverifiable without DNA. Germline-derived CDR1 and CDR2 are SQVTM and ANQGSEA. This CDR3 is built from 13 residues. CDR3 amino acids: CSVGSGDTDTQYF.

V gene TRBV11-2 combines with J gene TRBJ1-1. The length of the CDR3 is 11 residues. Germline V gene sequence: CDR1 SGHAT, CDR2 FQNNGV. The CDR3 loop reads CASSLGSPAFF.